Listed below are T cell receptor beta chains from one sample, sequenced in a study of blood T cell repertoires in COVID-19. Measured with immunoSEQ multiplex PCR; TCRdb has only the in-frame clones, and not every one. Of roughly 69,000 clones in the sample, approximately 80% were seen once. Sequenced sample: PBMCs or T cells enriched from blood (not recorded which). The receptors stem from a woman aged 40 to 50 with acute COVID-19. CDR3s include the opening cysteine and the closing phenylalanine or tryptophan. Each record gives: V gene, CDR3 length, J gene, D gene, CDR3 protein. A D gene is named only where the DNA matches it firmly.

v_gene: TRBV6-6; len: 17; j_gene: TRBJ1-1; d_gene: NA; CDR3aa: CASSRWGGWDANTEAFF
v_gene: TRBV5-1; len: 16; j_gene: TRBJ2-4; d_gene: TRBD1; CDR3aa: CASSLVTGQGMNIQYF
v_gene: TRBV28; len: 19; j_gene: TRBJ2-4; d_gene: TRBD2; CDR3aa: CASSPWDGKTSLAKNIQYF
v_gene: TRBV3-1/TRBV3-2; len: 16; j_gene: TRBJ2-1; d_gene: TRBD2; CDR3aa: CASSQRGLASYNEQFF
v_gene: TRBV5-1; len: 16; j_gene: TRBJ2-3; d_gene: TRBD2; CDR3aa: CASSLASGRAADTQYF
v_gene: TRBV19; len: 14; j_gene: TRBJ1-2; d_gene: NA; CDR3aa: CASSLIGQPYGYTF
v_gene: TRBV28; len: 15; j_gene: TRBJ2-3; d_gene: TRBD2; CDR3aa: CASSLRETSGVTQYF
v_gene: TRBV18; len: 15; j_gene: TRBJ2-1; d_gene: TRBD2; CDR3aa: CASSPEGLAYNEQFF
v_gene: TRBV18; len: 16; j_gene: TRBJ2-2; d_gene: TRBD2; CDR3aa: CASSRSQRGDTGELFF
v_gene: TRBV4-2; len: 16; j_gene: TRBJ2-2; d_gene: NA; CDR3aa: CASSQARRANTGELFF
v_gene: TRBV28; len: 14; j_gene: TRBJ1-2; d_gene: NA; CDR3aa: CASSPGGAYYGYTF
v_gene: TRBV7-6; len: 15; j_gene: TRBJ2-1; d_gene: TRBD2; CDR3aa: CASSPGTSGTFEQFF
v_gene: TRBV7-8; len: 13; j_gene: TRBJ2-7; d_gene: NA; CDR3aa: CASRRGGSYEQYF
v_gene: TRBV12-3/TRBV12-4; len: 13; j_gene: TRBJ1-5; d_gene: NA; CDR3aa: CASSQGGVQPQHF
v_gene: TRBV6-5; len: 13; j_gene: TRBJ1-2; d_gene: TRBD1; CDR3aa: CASSPGQVYGYTF
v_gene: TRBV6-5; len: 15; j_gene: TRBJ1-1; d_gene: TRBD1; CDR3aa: CASSYSRPGGREAFF
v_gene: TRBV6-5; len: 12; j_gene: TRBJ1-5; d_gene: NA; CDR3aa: CASGQGNQPQHF
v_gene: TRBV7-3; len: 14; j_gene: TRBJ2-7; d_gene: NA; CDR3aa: CASSLDAGSYEQYF
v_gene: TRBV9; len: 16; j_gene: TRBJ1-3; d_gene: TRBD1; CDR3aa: CASSGNGQDAGNTIYF
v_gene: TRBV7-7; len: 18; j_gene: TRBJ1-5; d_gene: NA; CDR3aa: CASSFGSGTLYSNQPQHF
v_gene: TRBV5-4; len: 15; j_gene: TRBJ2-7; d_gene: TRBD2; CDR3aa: CASSLELAGAYEQYF
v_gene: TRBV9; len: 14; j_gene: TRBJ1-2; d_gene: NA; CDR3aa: CASKNGEGFYGYTF
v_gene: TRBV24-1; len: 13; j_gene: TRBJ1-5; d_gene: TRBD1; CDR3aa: CATSGQGGQPQHF
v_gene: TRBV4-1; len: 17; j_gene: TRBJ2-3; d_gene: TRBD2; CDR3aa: CASSQEAGVQGTDTQYF
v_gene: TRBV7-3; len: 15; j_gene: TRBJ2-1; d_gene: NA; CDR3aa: CASSQEASSYNEQFF
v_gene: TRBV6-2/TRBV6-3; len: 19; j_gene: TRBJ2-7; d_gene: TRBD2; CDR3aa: CASSSRLAASSDMAYEQYF
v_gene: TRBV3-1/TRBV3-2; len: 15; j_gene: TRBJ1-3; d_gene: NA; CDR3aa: CASSQGGNMENTIYF
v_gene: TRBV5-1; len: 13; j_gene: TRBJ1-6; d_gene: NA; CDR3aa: CASSLPGDSPLHF
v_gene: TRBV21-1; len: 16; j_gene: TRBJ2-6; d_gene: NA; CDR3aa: CASSKGQGSGANVLTF
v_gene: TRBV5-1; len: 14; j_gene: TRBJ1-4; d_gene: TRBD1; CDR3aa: CASSWTGTNEKLFF
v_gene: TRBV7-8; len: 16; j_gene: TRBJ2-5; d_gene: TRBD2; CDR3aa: CASSLNSGGFQETQYF
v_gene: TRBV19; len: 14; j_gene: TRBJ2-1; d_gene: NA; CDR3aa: CASSTGGPGNEQFF
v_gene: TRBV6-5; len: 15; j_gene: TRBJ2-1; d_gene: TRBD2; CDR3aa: CASNFGGGSYNEQFF
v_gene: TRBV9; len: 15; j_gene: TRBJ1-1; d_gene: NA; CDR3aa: CASSVVGTPNTEAFF
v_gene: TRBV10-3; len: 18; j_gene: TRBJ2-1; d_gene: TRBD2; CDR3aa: CAISESTGGLAGYNEQFF
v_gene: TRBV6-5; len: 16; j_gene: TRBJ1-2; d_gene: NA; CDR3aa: CASSYSGAGQIYGYTF
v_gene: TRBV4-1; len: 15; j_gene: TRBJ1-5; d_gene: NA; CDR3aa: CASSQEFGREQPQHF
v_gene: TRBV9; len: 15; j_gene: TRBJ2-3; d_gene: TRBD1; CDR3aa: CASSIKGASTDTQYF
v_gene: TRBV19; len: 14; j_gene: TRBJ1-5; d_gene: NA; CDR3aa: CATQRQGGSQPQHF
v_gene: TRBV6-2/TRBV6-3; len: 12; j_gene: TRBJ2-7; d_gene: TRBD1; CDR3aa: CASSGQGYEQYF
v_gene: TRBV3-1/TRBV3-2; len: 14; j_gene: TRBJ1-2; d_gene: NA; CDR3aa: CASSPRRTVGGYTF
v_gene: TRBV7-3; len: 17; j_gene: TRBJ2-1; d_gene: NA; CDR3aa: CASSSIHHRDSYNEQFF
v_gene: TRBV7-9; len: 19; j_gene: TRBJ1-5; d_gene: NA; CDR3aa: CASSRIVGQSAPSNQPQHF
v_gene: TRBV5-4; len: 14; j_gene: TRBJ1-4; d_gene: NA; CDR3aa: CASSLGYRGEKLFF
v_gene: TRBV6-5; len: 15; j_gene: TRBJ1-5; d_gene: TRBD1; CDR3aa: CASSLDRGSYQPQHF
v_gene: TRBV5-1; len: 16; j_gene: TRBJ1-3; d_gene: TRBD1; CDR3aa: CASSLRQTGTGNTIYF
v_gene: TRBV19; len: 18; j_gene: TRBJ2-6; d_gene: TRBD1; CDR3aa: CASSRGQGQDGGANVLTF
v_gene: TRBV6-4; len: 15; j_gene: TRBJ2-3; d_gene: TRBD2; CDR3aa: CASSAIAGIADTQYF
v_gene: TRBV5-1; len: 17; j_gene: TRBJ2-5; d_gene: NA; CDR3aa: CASSFTGPQIPQETQYF
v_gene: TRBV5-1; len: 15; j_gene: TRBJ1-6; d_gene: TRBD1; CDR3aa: CASSFRTGDNSPLHF
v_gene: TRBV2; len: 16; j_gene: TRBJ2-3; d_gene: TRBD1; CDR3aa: CASSTYGTGFPDTQYF
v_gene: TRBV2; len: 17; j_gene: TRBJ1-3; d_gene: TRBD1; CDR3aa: CASNEPGTANSGNTIYF
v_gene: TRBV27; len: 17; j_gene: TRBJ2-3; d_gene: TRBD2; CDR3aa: CASSLTRLAGDPDTQYF
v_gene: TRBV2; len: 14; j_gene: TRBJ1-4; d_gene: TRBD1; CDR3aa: CASSADRGYEKLFF
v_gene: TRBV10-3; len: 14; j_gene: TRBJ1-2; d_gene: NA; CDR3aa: CAISEGRINYGYTF
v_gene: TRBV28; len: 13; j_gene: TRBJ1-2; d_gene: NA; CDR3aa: CASSLRQEWGYTF
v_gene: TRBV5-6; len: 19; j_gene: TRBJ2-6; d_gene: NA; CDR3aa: CASSLGAQGLRSGANVLTF
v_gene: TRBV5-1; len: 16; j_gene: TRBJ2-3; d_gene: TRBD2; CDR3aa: CASSLGLAVITDTQYF
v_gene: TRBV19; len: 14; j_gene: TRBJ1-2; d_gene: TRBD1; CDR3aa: CASNAGTAMYGYTF
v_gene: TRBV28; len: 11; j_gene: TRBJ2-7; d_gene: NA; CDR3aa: CATRGAPEQYF